These T cell receptor beta chains were read from a single sample in a study of blood T cell repertoires in COVID-19. The protocol was immunoSEQ multiplex PCR, while the TCRdb copy is restricted to in-frame clones and leaves out a portion. The sample includes some 110,000 clones, 65% to 85% of them seen just once. What was sequenced was peripheral blood. The receptors derive from a woman in her 70s with acute or convalescent COVID-19. The CDR3 runs from the conserved cysteine through the conserved F or W. Each record gives: clone size, D gene, V gene, J gene, CDR3 DNA, CDR3 protein. D genes are given only for firm matches. Clone size appears in some rows only: once, few, many, or a class for an expanded clone.

NA	NA	TRBV24-1	TRBJ1-1	TGTGCCACCAGTGACGGGTTGAACACTGAAGCTTTCTTT	CATSDGLNTEAFF
NA	NA	TRBV19	TRBJ2-5	TGTGCCAGTAGTATTTCATGGGGAGGACAAGAGACCCAGTACTTC	CASSISWGGQETQYF
once	NA	TRBV9	TRBJ2-5	TGTGCCAGCAGCGTCCAGGGACAAGCTCAAGAGACCCAGTACTTC	CASSVQGQAQETQYF
NA	NA	TRBV7-2	TRBJ2-3	TGTGCCAGCAGCTTAGACTGGCGGCGCACAGATACGCAGTATTTT	CASSLDWRRTDTQYF
NA	TRBD1	TRBV5-1	TRBJ2-2	TGCGCCAGCGGGCCGGGACAGGGGGCAGCGGGCACCGGGGAGCTGTTTTTT	CASGPGQGAAGTGELFF
NA	NA	TRBV30	TRBJ2-5	TGTGCCTGGAGTGTAGCGGAAGAGACCCAGTACTTC	CAWSVAEETQYF
NA	TRBD2	TRBV10-1	TRBJ2-7	TGCGCCAGCAGTGAGTCGGCTAGCGGGAGTATATACGAGCAGTACTTC	CASSESASGSIYEQYF
NA	NA	TRBV18	TRBJ2-7	TGTGCCAGCTCACCATCGGGGGTGGTCTACGAGCAGTACTTC	CASSPSGVVYEQYF
NA	TRBD1	TRBV5-4	TRBJ2-7	TGTGCCAGCAGCTCCATAGGGGGCGGATCTGACGAGCAGTACTTC	CASSSIGGGSDEQYF
NA	TRBD2	TRBV9	TRBJ2-3	TGTGCCAGCAGCGCAGGGACTAGCGGGAGTCTGGGAACAGATACGCAGTATTTT	CASSAGTSGSLGTDTQYF
NA	TRBD2	TRBV6-2/TRBV6-3	TRBJ2-7	TGTGCCAGTAGCGGGGGGAGCTCCTACGAGCAGTACTTC	CASSGGSSYEQYF
NA	TRBD1	TRBV29-1	TRBJ2-6	TGCAGCGTTGGAGGGGACAGGGCGTTTGGGGCCAACGTCCTGACTTTC	CSVGGDRAFGANVLTF
NA	TRBD1	TRBV19	TRBJ1-1	TGTGCCAGTAGTATCTTGCAGGGGGTAACTGAAGCTTTCTTT	CASSILQGVTEAFF
NA	NA	TRBV6-5	TRBJ1-4	TGTGCCAGCACCCGACGGGGGTTTAATGAAAAACTGTTTTTT	CASTRRGFNEKLFF
few	TRBD2	TRBV7-8	TRBJ2-3	TGTGCCAGCAGCTTCTTGGGACTAGCGGGGTTAGATACGCAGTATTTT	CASSFLGLAGLDTQYF
few	NA	TRBV5-4	TRBJ1-6	TGTGCCAGCAGCTCGTCAACCAGATCACCCCTCCACTTT	CASSSSTRSPLHF